The 2 T cell receptor beta chains reported below all come from one sample, sequenced in a study of blood T cell repertoires in COVID-19. Assay: immunoSEQ multiplex PCR; the TCRdb copy retains only in-frame clones and omits some. In the table there are approximately 500,000 clones, roughly nine tenths of which are singletons. The source material was peripheral blood. Receptors were obtained from a man younger than 35 with COVID-19, enrolled during active disease.

The gene calls are TRBV11-3 and TRBJ2-1; TRBD2 matches at 10 bases. This CDR3 comprises 16 residues. Germline CDR1 SGHNT, CDR2 YENEEA. V trimming: 5 bases; J trimming: 7 bases; junction bases outside the gene matches: 11. CDR3 protein: CASSQGSSGSTNEQFF. The DNA of the CDR3 is TGTGCCAGCAGCCAGGGATCTAGCGGGAGTACGAATGAGCAGTTCTTC.

The chain is built from TRBV7-9 and TRBJ1-1; perhaps TRBD1 as D (5 bases). The germline CDR1 and CDR2 sequences are SEHNR and FQNEAQ (reference sequence). Trimming removed 1 base at V and 7 bases at J, with 13 bases between. This CDR3 contains 14 residues. CDR3 nucleotides: TGTGCCAGCAGCTTAGGTGGTTGGGGCAGTGAAGCTTTCTTT. Translated: CASSLGGWGSEAFF.